This T cell receptor beta chain derives from a study of cytomegalovirus exposure and HLA in healthy donors. Study conclusions and caveats: There were around 160 TCR beta chains listed as cytomegalovirus-associated. TCR beta sequences numbering fewer than 20,000 were associated with HLA alleles at 0.05 false discovery rate in a later analysis.

A multiplex PCR was run with 60 Vbeta primers and 13 Jbeta primers. Sequencing was performed with immunoSEQ multiplex PCR; in TCRdb, only in-frame clones are kept and a portion is missing. The table includes 120,000 to 150,000 clones, 70% detected once. In regard to this clone: Antigen unknown.

This CDR3 has 14 amino acids. V was clipped by 1 base and J by 3 bases, with 10 bases between them. CDR1 is SGHVS, CDR2 FQNEAQ, per germline. The sequence came from a woman in her 30s in good health and CMV-seronegative. The sequencing input was PBMCs. The genes are TRBV7-8 and TRBJ2-7, with D maybe TRBD1 (5 bases). The CDR3 nucleotides read TGTGCCAGCAGCTTAGGGCTAGGGGACTACGAGCAGTACTTC. Its protein product is CASSLGLGDYEQYF.